This T cell receptor (beta chain) stems from a study of shared clonotypes between healthy human individuals. The CDR3 spans 16 residues. Germline CDR1 SGHKS, CDR2 YYEKEE (reference sequence). V shed 1 base and J 1 base; nucleotides not matched to a gene: 5. Data came from immunoSEQ multiplex PCR; TCRdb stores just in-frame clones and leaves some out. Of 2 million to 3 million clones in the sample, approximately 94% were seen once. The rearrangement links TRBV5-5 to TRBJ2-5; 9 nucleotides agree with TRBD2. This receptor was identified in a man aged 18 to 29 in good health. Some clones in this sample may be carry-over from other donors' samples. Sequencing input: naive CD4+ T cells from PBMCs. Subset given: CD45RA+ positively selected. The CDR3 nucleotides read TGTGCCAGCAGCTTGAGGGCTAGCGGGGCCCAAGAGACCCAGTACTTC. Residues: CASSLRASGAQETQYF.